These T cell receptor beta chains were read from a single sample in a study of early T cells in non-severe SARS-CoV-2 infection. TCRdb reanalysed the 5' RACE reads using MiXCR and keeps one entry per CDR3 protein. Here the sample spans about 30,000 distinct CDR3 sequences, around 5.4% being singletons. Sequencing input: whole blood. The receptors shown here come from an adult who was a healthcare worker with PCR-confirmed SARS-CoV-2 infection or an uninfected control (not recorded which). Both conserved end residues are part of each CDR3. A D gene is named only where the DNA matches it firmly. Not all rows give a size; the values are once, few, many and, for expanded clones, a class.

cdr3_aa: CASSPRIGAGAGDTQYF
cdr3_nt: TGCGCCAGCAGCCCTCGAATTGGGGCGGGAGCTGGTGATACGCAGTATTTT
j_call: TRBJ2-3
v_call: TRBV4-1
d_call: TRBD2
clone_size: many

cdr3_aa: CASSQTENTEAFF
cdr3_nt: TGTGCCAGCAGCCAGACAGAGAACACTGAAGCTTTCTTT
j_call: TRBJ1-1
v_call: TRBV3-1
d_call: -
clone_size: many

cdr3_aa: CSARPTGRYGYTF
cdr3_nt: TGCAGTGCTAGACCAACAGGGCGGTATGGCTACACCTTC
j_call: TRBJ1-2
v_call: TRBV20-1
d_call: -
clone_size: many

cdr3_aa: CASSRYSGITDTQYF
cdr3_nt: TGTGCCAGCAGTAGGTATAGCGGCATCACAGATACGCAGTATTTT
j_call: TRBJ2-3
v_call: TRBV7-2
d_call: -
clone_size: many

cdr3_aa: CASRTSGGNMQTQYF
cdr3_nt: TGTGCCAGCAGGACTAGCGGGGGGAATATGCAGACCCAGTACTTC
j_call: TRBJ2-5
v_call: TRBV28
d_call: TRBD2
clone_size: few

cdr3_aa: CASSPPGQNSYEQYF
cdr3_nt: TGTGCCAGCAGCCCCCCGGGCCAAAACTCCTACGAGCAGTACTTC
j_call: TRBJ2-7
v_call: TRBV28
d_call: -
clone_size: few

cdr3_aa: CASSAQGVEAFF
cdr3_nt: TGTGCCAGCAGTGCACAGGGGGTTGAAGCTTTCTTT
j_call: TRBJ1-1
v_call: TRBV12-3/TRBV12-4
d_call: TRBD1
clone_size: many

cdr3_aa: CASSQRGEQYF
cdr3_nt: TGTGCCAGCAGCCAACGAGGGGAGCAGTACTTC
j_call: TRBJ2-7
v_call: TRBV12-3/TRBV12-4
d_call: -
clone_size: many

cdr3_aa: CASRRLYSYNEQFF
cdr3_nt: TGTGCCAGCAGGAGACTATATTCCTACAATGAGCAGTTCTTC
j_call: TRBJ2-1
v_call: TRBV6-5
d_call: -
clone_size: -

cdr3_aa: CASSFYGPDTEAFF
cdr3_nt: TGTGCCAGCAGTTTCTATGGGCCGGACACTGAAGCTTTCTTT
j_call: TRBJ1-1
v_call: TRBV27
d_call: -
clone_size: few

cdr3_aa: CASSLGASGGLTDTQYF
cdr3_nt: TGTGCCAGCAGCTTAGGGGCTAGCGGGGGACTCACAGATACGCAGTATTTT
j_call: TRBJ2-3
v_call: TRBV11-2
d_call: TRBD2
clone_size: -

cdr3_aa: CASMDVLKTQYF
cdr3_nt: TGTGCCAGCATGGACGTGCTAAAGACCCAGTACTTC
j_call: TRBJ2-5
v_call: TRBV7-9
d_call: -
clone_size: many

cdr3_aa: CSAYRGGTEAFF
cdr3_nt: TGCAGTGCTTACAGGGGGGGAACTGAAGCTTTCTTT
j_call: TRBJ1-1
v_call: TRBV20-1
d_call: TRBD1
clone_size: few

cdr3_aa: CASSYKRTGWNTEAFF
cdr3_nt: TGTGCCAGCAGTTATAAACGAACCGGATGGAACACTGAAGCTTTCTTT
j_call: TRBJ1-1
v_call: TRBV6-5
d_call: -
clone_size: many

cdr3_aa: CASSQRWGFVGAYEQFF
cdr3_nt: TGTGCCAGCAGCCAACGCTGGGGTTTCGTCGGGGCGTATGAGCAGTTCTTC
j_call: TRBJ2-1
v_call: TRBV3-1
d_call: -
clone_size: many

cdr3_aa: CASRSGGEDNEKLFF
cdr3_nt: TGTGCCAGCAGGTCGGGAGGGGAGGATAATGAAAAACTGTTTTTT
j_call: TRBJ1-4
v_call: TRBV28
d_call: -
clone_size: -

cdr3_aa: CASSPGTDRVWGEQYF
cdr3_nt: TGTGCCAGCAGTCCTGGGACGGACCGGGTTTGGGGGGAGCAGTACTTC
j_call: TRBJ2-7
v_call: TRBV6-6
d_call: -
clone_size: many

cdr3_aa: CSARRQWGVQETQYF
cdr3_nt: TGCAGTGCTAGACGACAGTGGGGAGTTCAAGAGACCCAGTACTTC
j_call: TRBJ2-5
v_call: TRBV20-1
d_call: -
clone_size: many

cdr3_aa: CASSMGEGDYSYEQYF
cdr3_nt: TGTGCCAGTAGTATGGGCGAGGGGGACTACTCCTACGAGCAGTACTTC
j_call: TRBJ2-7
v_call: TRBV19
d_call: -
clone_size: few

cdr3_aa: CSAQAAGGKVKNIQYF
cdr3_nt: TGCAGCGCCCAGGCGGCGGGAGGGAAGGTCAAAAACATTCAGTACTTC
j_call: TRBJ2-4
v_call: TRBV20-1
d_call: TRBD2
clone_size: -

cdr3_aa: CSALQGSETQYF
cdr3_nt: TGCAGTGCTTTGCAGGGCTCAGAGACCCAGTACTTC
j_call: TRBJ2-5
v_call: TRBV20-1
d_call: -
clone_size: many

cdr3_aa: CASSVRPSGGTDTQYF
cdr3_nt: TGTGCCAGCAGCGTACGCCCTAGCGGGGGCACAGATACGCAGTATTTT
j_call: TRBJ2-3
v_call: TRBV7-6
d_call: TRBD2
clone_size: many

cdr3_aa: CASSFLPGHPPLAYGYTF
cdr3_nt: TGTGCCAGCAGCTTCTTACCGGGACATCCTCCTCTAGCCTATGGCTACACCTTC
j_call: TRBJ1-2
v_call: TRBV7-2
d_call: -
clone_size: -

cdr3_aa: CAISSREGLAGNEQFF
cdr3_nt: TGTGCCATCAGTTCCAGAGAGGGACTAGCGGGCAATGAGCAGTTCTTC
j_call: TRBJ2-1
v_call: TRBV10-3
d_call: TRBD2
clone_size: -

cdr3_aa: CASSLDREDTGELFF
cdr3_nt: TGCGCCAGCAGCTTGGACCGGGAAGACACCGGGGAGCTGTTTTTT
j_call: TRBJ2-2
v_call: TRBV5-1
d_call: -
clone_size: -

cdr3_aa: CASSSIGGATDTQYF
cdr3_nt: TGTGCCAGCAGCTCCATTGGGGGCGCGACAGATACGCAGTATTTT
j_call: TRBJ2-3
v_call: TRBV7-9
d_call: -
clone_size: few